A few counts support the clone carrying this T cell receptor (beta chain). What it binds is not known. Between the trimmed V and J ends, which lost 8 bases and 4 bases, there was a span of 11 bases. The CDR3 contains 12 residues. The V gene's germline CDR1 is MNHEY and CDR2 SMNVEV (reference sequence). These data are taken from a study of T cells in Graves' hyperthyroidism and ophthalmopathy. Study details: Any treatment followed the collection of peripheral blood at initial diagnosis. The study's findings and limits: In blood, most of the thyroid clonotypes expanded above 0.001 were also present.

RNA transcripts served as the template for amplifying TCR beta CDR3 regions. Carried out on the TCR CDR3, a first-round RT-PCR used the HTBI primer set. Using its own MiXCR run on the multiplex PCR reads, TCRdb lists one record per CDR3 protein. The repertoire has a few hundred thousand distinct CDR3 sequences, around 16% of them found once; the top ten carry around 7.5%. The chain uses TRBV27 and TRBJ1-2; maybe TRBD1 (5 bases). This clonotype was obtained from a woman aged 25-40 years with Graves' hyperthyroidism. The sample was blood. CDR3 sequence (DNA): TGTGCCAGCGCGACAGCAGGCTATGGCTACACCTTC. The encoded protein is CASATAGYGYTF.